This is a list of T cell receptor beta chains from one sample in a study of T cell responses to AZD1222 COVID-19 vaccine. Method: immunoSEQ multiplex PCR; TCRdb's copy keeps in-frame clones and lacks some. The table records 90,000 to 120,000 clones, 85% to 95% of them present only once. Sample: peripheral blood, taken 28 days after the second AZD1222 dose. These receptors originate from an adult who received the AZD1222 COVID-19 vaccine. Each CDR3 is given with its conserved first and last residue.

v_gene,j_gene,CDR3aa
TRBV3-1/TRBV3-2,TRBJ1-5,CASSQDLTYNQPQHF
TRBV6-6,TRBJ1-1,CASSYSSVTEAFF
TRBV5-1,TRBJ1-1,CASSSGTGANTEAFF
TRBV30,TRBJ2-5,CAWSFLGGRETQYF
TRBV4-1,TRBJ1-5,CASSINWVDQPQHF
TRBV18,TRBJ1-2,CASSPGLGQAINYGYTF
TRBV4-3,TRBJ2-1,CASSQDRGMDNNEQFF
TRBV6-6,TRBJ1-2,CASSRYPSRQAEDGYTF
TRBV9,TRBJ2-2,CASSVSIGGQINTGELFF
TRBV19,TRBJ2-7,CASSSKGQGFYEQYF
TRBV7-9,TRBJ2-5,CASSPQETQYF
TRBV27,TRBJ1-1,CASRQGTEAFF
TRBV6-1,TRBJ1-5,CASSEIGSNQPQHF
TRBV4-1,TRBJ2-7,CASSQGTGGVTYEQYF
TRBV6-6,TRBJ1-1,CASRGGGRNTETFF
TRBV30,TRBJ1-1,CAWTQSLVNTEAFF
TRBV28,TRBJ2-7,CASTPRGRSYEQYF
TRBV7-6,TRBJ1-6,CASSAAPGDNSPLHF
TRBV6-1,TRBJ2-3,CASSEGTSGRSISSTDTQYF
TRBV30,TRBJ1-6,CAWSPGLREDSPLHF
TRBV27,TRBJ2-2,CASSFWQSNTGELFF
TRBV6-5,TRBJ1-4,CASSYARSTNEKLFF
TRBV27,TRBJ2-5,CASLGPGQETQYF
TRBV4-1,TRBJ1-1,CASSHRKTEAFF
TRBV5-4,TRBJ1-2,CASRHGQGGFYGYTF
TRBV28,TRBJ1-5,CASSFLGNQPQHF
TRBV5-1,TRBJ1-3,CASSLGHEGGNTIYF
TRBV27,TRBJ2-7,CASTLTRTSGLEQYF
TRBV18,TRBJ1-5,CASSPAGDQPQHF
TRBV13,TRBJ2-2,CASSEGLGGPGELFF
TRBV10-3,TRBJ1-4,CATNTGGTNEKLFF
TRBV5-5,TRBJ1-3,CASSLTPGGRGNTIYF
TRBV7-9,TRBJ2-7,CASSPRGSLSSYEQYF
TRBV11-2,TRBJ2-5,CASSYIAGEETQYF
TRBV2,TRBJ1-2,CASSEARRIGGYTF